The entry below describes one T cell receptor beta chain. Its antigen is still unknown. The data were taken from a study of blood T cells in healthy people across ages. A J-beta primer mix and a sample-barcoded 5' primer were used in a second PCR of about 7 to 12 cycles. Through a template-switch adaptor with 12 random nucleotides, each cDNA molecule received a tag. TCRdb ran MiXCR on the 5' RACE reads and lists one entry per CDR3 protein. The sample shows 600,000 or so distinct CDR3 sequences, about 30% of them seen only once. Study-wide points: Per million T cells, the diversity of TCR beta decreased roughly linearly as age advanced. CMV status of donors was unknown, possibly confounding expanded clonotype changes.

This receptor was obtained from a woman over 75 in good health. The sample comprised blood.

The CDR3 bases are TGTGCCATCACGGGGGCAGAGAACACTGAAGCTTTCTTT. Encoded protein: CAITGAENTEAFF. V gene TRBV10-3 combines with J gene TRBJ1-1; a weak D match, TRBD1 (6 bases). V lost 7 bases and J lost 1, with 10 bases in between. CDR3 length: 13 residues. Germline V gene sequence: CDR1 ENHRY, CDR2 SYGVKD.